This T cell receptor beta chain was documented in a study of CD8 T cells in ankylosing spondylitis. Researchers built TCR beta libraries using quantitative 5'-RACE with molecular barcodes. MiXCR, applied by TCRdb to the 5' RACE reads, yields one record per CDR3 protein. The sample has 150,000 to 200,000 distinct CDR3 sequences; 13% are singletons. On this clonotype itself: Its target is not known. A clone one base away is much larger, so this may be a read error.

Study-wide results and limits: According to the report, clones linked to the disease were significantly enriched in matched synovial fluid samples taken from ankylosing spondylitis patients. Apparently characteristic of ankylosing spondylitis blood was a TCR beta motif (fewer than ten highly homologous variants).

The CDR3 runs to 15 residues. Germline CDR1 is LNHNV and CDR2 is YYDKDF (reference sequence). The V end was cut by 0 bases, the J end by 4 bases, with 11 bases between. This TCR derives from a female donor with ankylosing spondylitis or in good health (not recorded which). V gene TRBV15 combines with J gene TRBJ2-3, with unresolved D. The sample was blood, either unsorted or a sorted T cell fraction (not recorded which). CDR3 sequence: CATSRDSGGADTQYF. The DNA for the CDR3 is TGTGCCACCAGCAGAGATTCGGGCGGAGCAGATACGCAGTATTTT.